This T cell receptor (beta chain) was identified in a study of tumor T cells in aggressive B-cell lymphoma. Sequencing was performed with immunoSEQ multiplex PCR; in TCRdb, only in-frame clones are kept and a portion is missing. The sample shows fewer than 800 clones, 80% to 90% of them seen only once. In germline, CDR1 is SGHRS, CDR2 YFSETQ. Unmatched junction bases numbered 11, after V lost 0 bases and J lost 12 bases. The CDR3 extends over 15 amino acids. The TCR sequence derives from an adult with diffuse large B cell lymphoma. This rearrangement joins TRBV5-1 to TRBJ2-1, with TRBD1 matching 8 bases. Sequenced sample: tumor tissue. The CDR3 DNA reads TGCGCCAGCAGCTTGGGGACAGGGCCGGCAGTATGGCAGTTCTTC. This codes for CASSLGTGPAVWQFF.